The 24 T cell receptor beta chains below all came from one sample that was sequenced in a study of T-cell memory formation after mild COVID-19 (dated by TCRdb to about 2021). Libraries came from 5' RACE. TCRdb names Illumina NovaSeq 6000 as the instrument used. TCRdb cleaned the public reads at Q25 with fastp, built clones with MiXCR and kept in-frame beta chains. Rows are combined by CDR3 protein, so each entry shows the most common genes and DNA. This sample is represented by roughly 350,000 distinct CDR3 sequences; roughly 13% of them were singletons. The top ten clones comprise about 20% of the sample. The sample comprised PBMCs or a T cell subset sorted from them (not recorded which). These receptors came from a man aged 18 to 35 who had mild COVID-19 (a few samples of this study predate the infection). The sample titles of this study are shuffled in the database, so cell type and time point are left out; the donor was told from shared clones.

The chain employs TRBV11-3 and TRBJ2-5; weak D call: TRBD2 (7 bases). CDR1 and CDR2 from the germline V gene are SGHNT and YENEEA. Trimming stripped 4 bases from V and 7 bases from J, with 19 bases between. The CDR3 spans 15 residues. In nucleotides, the CDR3 is TGTGCCAGCAGCTCGGGCGCCGGGGGGCCGGTGACCCAGTACTTC. Its protein is CASSSGAGGPVTQYF.

This clonotype was seen at least ten times. The chain uses TRBV12-3 or TRBV12-4 and TRBJ2-2; possibly TRBD1 for D (5 bases). Trimming stripped 6 bases from V and 5 bases from J, with 10 bases between. The CDR3 has 13 residues. The CDR3 sequence is CASRPTGTGELFF. The DNA of the CDR3 is TGTGCCAGCAGGCCCACAGGAACCGGGGAGCTGTTTTTT.

The rearrangement links TRBV7-9 to TRBJ1-1; D perhaps matches TRBD1 (5 bases). This CDR3 contains 13 residues. The V gene's germline CDR1 is SEHNR and CDR2 FQNEAQ (reference sequence). Between the trimmed V and J ends, which lost 0 bases and 8 bases, there was a span of 10 bases. For the CDR3, the DNA is TGTGCCAGCAGCTTAGCTTTCCGGGGGGAAGCTTTCTTT. Protein: CASSLAFRGEAFF.

The chain couples TRBV21-1 to TRBJ1-6; the listed D gene, TRBD1, was not tested against the DNA. TRBV21-1 is designated a pseudogene. CDR3 length: 15 amino acids. Here the CDR3 DNA reads TGTGCCAGCAGCAACTGGGCAGGGCATAATTCACCCCTCCACTTT. Amino acids: CASSNWAGHNSPLHF.

This clonotype appeared many times. This chain joins TRBV6-5 and TRBJ1-1, with D unclear. V gave up 6 bases and J gave up 7 bases, with 15 bases separating them. The CDR3 has 13 residues. Germline assignment: CDR1 MNHEY and CDR2 SVGAGI. The CDR3 is CASRDPDEDEAFF. CDR3 DNA: TGTGCCAGCAGAGATCCGGACGAAGATGAAGCTTTCTTT.

This clonotype was seen a few times. V and J are TRBV12-3 or TRBV12-4 and TRBJ2-7, with 9 bases lining up with TRBD2. The CDR3 is 19 amino acids. V shed 7 bases and J 0 bases; nucleotides not matched to a gene: 19. For the CDR3, the DNA is TGTGCCAGCAACCCCGGAGAGGGCGGGGGGGCCAAGGGCTCCTACGAGCAGTACTTC. Translation gives CASNPGEGGGAKGSYEQYF.

Only a few counts were recorded for this clonotype. The chain links TRBV20-1 to TRBJ2-3; D tentatively reads TRBD1 or TRBD2 (5 bases each). The V and J ends lost 5 bases and 4 bases respectively, with 16 bases between them. The CDR3 is 14 residues long. Germline V gene data show CDR1 as DFQATT and CDR2 as SNEGSKA (reference sequence). The CDR3 sequence: CSAPTIRGADTQYF. Written as DNA, the CDR3 is TGCAGTGCTCCCACGATACGGGGCGCAGATACGCAGTATTTT.

There are a few counts of this clonotype. The chain has TRBV7-6 and TRBJ2-3, with D possibly called TRBD1 or TRBD2 (5 bases each). This CDR3 contains 18 residues. Germline CDR1 SGHVS, CDR2 FNYEAQ. Trimming took off 0 bases at V and 2 bases at J, with 18 bases between the two ends. The CDR3 sequence is CASSLAGTPRTFTDTQYF. DNA of the CDR3: TGTGCCAGCAGCTTAGCGGGGACCCCCCGGACCTTCACAGATACGCAGTATTTT.

There are a few counts of this clonotype. This chain joins TRBV29-1 and TRBJ2-2; a weak D match, TRBD2 (6 bases). Trimming took off 4 bases at V and 3 bases at J, with 6 bases between the two ends. CDR3 length equals 12 residues. CDR1 is SQVTM and CDR2 is ANQGSEA in the germline V gene. The CDR3 sequence: CSVAGDTGELFF. The CDR3 DNA reads TGCAGCGTTGCGGGAGACACCGGGGAGCTGTTTTTT.

The rearrangement uses TRBV9 and TRBJ2-1; D remains ambiguous. The CDR3 contains 14 residues. V lost 2 bases and J lost 2, with 8 bases in between. Germline lookup yields CDR1 SGDLS and CDR2 YYNGEE. The DNA of the CDR3 is TGTGCCAGCAGCGTGGCGCCCCCCTACAATGAGCAGTTCTTC. Translation gives CASSVAPPYNEQFF.

This clonotype was observed a handful of times. The CDR3 loop reads CASSSWGGPGELFF. The DNA for the CDR3 is TGCGCCAGCAGCTCCTGGGGGGGCCCCGGGGAGCTGTTTTTT. This sequence joins TRBV4-1 and TRBJ2-2; perhaps TRBD2 as D (7 bases). The CDR3 sequence is 14 residues long. Trimming took 5 bases from V and 6 from J, leaving 13 bases between them. Germline CDR1 MGHRA, CDR2 YSYEKL.

This chain joins TRBV12-3 or TRBV12-4 and TRBJ2-3; D call uncertain. CDR3 size: 15 residues. V was cut by 1 base and J by 4 bases, with 12 bases left in between. The CDR3 DNA is TGTGCCAGCAGTTTAGGCCTAGTATCCGCAGATACGCAGTATTTT. It codes for CASSLGLVSADTQYF.

The J gene is TRBJ2-5, the V gene TRBV9; TRBD1 or TRBD2 may be the D gene (5 bases each). The CDR3 length is 15 residues. CDR1 and CDR2 (germline): SGDLS, YYNGEE. Trimming pared 0 bases from V and 7 bases from J, leaving 16 bases between. The CDR3 DNA follows: TGTGCCAGCAGCGTAGGAGAGGGGAGCGGAAGGACCCAGTACTTC. Translating gives CASSVGEGSGRTQYF.

This clonotype was counted a few times. The rearrangement uses TRBV3-1 and TRBJ2-7; TRBD2 is a possible D gene (6 bases). CDR1 and CDR2 from the germline V gene are LGHDT and YNNKEL (reference sequence). The CDR3 totals 16 residues. Trimming took 0 bases from V and 2 from J, leaving 14 bases between them. Here the CDR3 reads CASSQDRGLNPYEQYF. The CDR3 DNA reads as TGTGCCAGCAGCCAAGATCGGGGGTTAAACCCCTACGAGCAGTACTTC.

This chain uses TRBV6-5 with TRBJ1-4, with D unclear. The CDR3 consists of 14 residues. V gave up 4 bases and J gave up 3 bases, with 9 bases separating them. Per the germline V gene, CDR1 is MNHEY and CDR2 is SVGAGI. The CDR3, as DNA: TGTGCCAGCAGTTCCGGGGAGGCTAATGAAAAACTGTTTTTT. It is translated as CASSSGEANEKLFF.

The chain couples TRBV7-8 to TRBJ1-1; possible D gene TRBD1, 5 bases. CDR3 length: 17 amino acids. Trimming stripped 1 base from V and 4 bases from J, with 19 bases between. CDR1 and CDR2 (germline): SGHVS, FQNEAQ. CDR3 coding DNA: TGTGCCAGCAGCTTAGGAACAGGAACACTAGCGCTCACTGAAGCTTTCTTT. The encoded protein is CASSLGTGTLALTEAFF.

The CDR3 nucleotides are TGTGCCAGCAGCCGGGCGGAGTGGGGAGATACGCAGTATTTT. It is translated as CASSRAEWGDTQYF. V and J are TRBV11-2 and TRBJ2-3, with unresolved D. The CDR3 spans 14 residues. Germline V CDR1 and CDR2: SGHAT, FQNNGV. V gave up 5 bases and J gave up 5 bases, with 14 bases separating them.

The chain has TRBV6-2 or TRBV6-3 and TRBJ1-1, with TRBD1 identical over 12 bases. Looked up from germline, CDR1 is MNHEY and CDR2 is SVGEGT. This CDR3 region has 17 residues. The junction had 11 bases not matched to a gene; V was cut back by 5 bases and J by 4 bases. Here the CDR3 reads CASSEPGQGAWRTEAFF. The CDR3 DNA reads as TGTGCCAGCAGTGAACCGGGACAGGGGGCCTGGCGCACTGAAGCTTTCTTT.

This rearrangement joins TRBV28 to TRBJ1-2; D perhaps matches TRBD1 (6 bases). This CDR3 has 12 residues. Trimming removed 5 bases from V and 8 bases from J, with 12 bases in between. The V gene's germline CDR1 is MDHEN and CDR2 SYDVKM. The CDR3 DNA reads TGTGCCAGCAGTATCCAGGGACAAGGCTACACCTTC. Its protein product is CASSIQGQGYTF.

This chain uses TRBV6-2 or TRBV6-3 with TRBJ2-5; the D is unclear. CDR1 MNHEY and CDR2 SVGEGT come from the germline V gene. The V end lost 7 bases, the J end lost 2 bases, and 11 bases lay between the germline ends. The CDR3 runs 13 residues. The DNA for the CDR3 is TGTGCCAGCACGCAGGCCGGACAAGAGACCCAGTACTTC. Translating it yields CASTQAGQETQYF.

This clonotype was seen a handful of times. V gene TRBV2 combines with J gene TRBJ2-7; D ambiguous. The CDR3 extends over 11 amino acids. The V gene's germline CDR1 is SNHLY and CDR2 FYNNEI. The V gene lost 7 bases and the J gene lost 6 bases, with 10 bases spanning the gap. The DNA of the CDR3 is TGTGCCAGCACGGCCCTGGGCGAGCAGTACTTC. Its protein product is CASTALGEQYF.

This clonotype was counted between two and nine times. V usage is TRBV5-6 and J usage is TRBJ2-3; TRBD1 might be the D (6 bases). Trimming pared 4 bases from V and 4 bases from J, leaving 10 bases between. Germline CDR1 is SGHDT and CDR2 is YYEEEE. This CDR3 contains 13 residues. CDR3: CASSDGTSDTQYF. The CDR3 DNA follows: TGTGCCAGCAGCGACGGGACATCAGATACGCAGTATTTT.

The CDR3 sequence: CASSPRGHNSPLHF. The CDR3 nucleotides read TGTGCCAGCAGTCCCCGGGGCCATAATTCACCCCTCCACTTT. This sequence joins TRBV12-3 or TRBV12-4 and TRBJ1-6; a possible D gene is TRBD1 (5 bases). CDR3 size: 14 residues. V was trimmed by 5 bases and J by 5 bases, leaving 10 bases between them.

The CDR3 sequence is CASSQDLGGTAEAEAFF. CDR3 DNA: TGCGCCAGCAGCCAAGATTTGGGGGGGACCGCGGAGGCTGAAGCTTTCTTT. The gene calls are TRBV4-3 and TRBJ1-1; tentatively, D is TRBD1 (5 bases). Germline CDR1 LGHNA, CDR2 YSLEER. This CDR3 has 17 residues. The germline V and J ends were trimmed by 0 bases and 6 bases, with 20 bases remaining between them.